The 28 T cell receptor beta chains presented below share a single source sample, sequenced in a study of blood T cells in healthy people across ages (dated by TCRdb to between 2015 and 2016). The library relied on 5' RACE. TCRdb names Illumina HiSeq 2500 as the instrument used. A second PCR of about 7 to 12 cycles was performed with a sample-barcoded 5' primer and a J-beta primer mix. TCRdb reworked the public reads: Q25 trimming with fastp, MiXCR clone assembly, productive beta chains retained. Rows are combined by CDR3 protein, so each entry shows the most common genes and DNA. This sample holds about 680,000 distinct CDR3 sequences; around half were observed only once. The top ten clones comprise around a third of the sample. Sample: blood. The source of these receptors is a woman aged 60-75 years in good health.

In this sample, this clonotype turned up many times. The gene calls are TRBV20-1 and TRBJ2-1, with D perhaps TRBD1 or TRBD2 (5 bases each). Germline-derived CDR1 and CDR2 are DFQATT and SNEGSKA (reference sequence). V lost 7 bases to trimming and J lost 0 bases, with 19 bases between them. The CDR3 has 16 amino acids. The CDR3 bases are TGCAGTGGTTGGGACCTCGAAAAGAGCTCCTACAATGAGCAGTTCTTC. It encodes CSGWDLEKSSYNEQFF.

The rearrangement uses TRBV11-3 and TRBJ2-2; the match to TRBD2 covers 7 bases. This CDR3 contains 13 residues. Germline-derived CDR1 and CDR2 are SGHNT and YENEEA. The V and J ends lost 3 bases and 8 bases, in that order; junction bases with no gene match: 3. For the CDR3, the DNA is TGTGCCAGCAGCTTCGGCGGGAGAGGGGAGCTGTTTTTT. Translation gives CASSFGGRGELFF.

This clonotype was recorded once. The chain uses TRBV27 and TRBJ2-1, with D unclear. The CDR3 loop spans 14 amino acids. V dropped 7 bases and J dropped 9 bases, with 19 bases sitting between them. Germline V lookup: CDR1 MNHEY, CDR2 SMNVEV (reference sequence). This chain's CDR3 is CASTPSGRRFEQFF. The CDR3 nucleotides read TGTGCCAGCACCCCATCGGGCCGTAGATTTGAGCAGTTCTTC.

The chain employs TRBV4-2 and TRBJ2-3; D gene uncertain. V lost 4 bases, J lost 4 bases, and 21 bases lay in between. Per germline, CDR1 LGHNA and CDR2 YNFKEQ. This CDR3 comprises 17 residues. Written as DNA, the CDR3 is TGTGCCAGCAGCCCCCCCCCGCAGGCCCTGGCCTCAGATACGCAGTATTTT. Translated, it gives CASSPPPQALASDTQYF.

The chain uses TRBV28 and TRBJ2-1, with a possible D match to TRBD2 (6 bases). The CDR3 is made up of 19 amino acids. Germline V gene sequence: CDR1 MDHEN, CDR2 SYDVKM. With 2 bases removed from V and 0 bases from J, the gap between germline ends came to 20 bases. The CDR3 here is CASSLAASVYRSSYNEQFF. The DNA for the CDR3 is TGTGCCAGCAGTTTAGCGGCTAGCGTCTACCGGAGCTCCTACAATGAGCAGTTCTTC. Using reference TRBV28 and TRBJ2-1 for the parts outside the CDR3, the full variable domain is DVKVTQSSRYLVKRTGEKVFLECVQDMDHENMFWYRQDPGLGLRLIYFSYDVKMKEKGDIPEGYSVSREKKERFSLILESASTNQTSMYLCASSLAASVYRSSYNEQFFGPGTRLTVL.

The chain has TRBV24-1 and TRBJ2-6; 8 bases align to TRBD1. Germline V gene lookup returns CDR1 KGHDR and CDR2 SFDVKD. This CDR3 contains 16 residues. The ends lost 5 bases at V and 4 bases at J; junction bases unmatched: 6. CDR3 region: CATSGGQGTGANVLTF. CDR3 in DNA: TGTGCCACCAGTGGTGGACAGGGAACAGGGGCCAACGTCCTGACTTTC.

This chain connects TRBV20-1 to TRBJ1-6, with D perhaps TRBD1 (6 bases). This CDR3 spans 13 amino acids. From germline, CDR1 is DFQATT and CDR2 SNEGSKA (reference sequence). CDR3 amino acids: CRPQTGYSSPLHF. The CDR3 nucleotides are TGCAGGCCCCAAACAGGGTACAGTTCACCCCTCCACTTT.

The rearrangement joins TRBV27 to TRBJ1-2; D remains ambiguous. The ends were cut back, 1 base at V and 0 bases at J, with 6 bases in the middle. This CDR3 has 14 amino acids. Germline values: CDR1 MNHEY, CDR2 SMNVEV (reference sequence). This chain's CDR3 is CASSLYRSNYGYTF. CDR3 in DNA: TGTGCCAGCAGTTTATACCGGTCTAACTATGGCTACACCTTC.

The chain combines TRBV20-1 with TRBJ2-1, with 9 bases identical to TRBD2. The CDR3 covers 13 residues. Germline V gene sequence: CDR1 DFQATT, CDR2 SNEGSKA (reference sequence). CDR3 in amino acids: CSRVAGVSGEQFF. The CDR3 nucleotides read TGCAGCCGCGTAGCGGGAGTAAGCGGTGAGCAGTTCTTC.

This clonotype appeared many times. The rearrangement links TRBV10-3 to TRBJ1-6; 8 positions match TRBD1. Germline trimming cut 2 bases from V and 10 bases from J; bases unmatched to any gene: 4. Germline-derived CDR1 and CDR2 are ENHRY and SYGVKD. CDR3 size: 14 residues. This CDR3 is CAISEDRGRSPLHF. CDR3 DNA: TGTGCCATCAGTGAGGACAGGGGACGGTCACCCCTCCACTTT.

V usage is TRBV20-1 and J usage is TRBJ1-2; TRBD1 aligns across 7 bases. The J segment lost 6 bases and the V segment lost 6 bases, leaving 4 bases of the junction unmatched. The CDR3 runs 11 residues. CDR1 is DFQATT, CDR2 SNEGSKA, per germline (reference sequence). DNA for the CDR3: TGCAGTGCAGAGACAGGGCATGGCTACACCTTC. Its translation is CSAETGHGYTF.

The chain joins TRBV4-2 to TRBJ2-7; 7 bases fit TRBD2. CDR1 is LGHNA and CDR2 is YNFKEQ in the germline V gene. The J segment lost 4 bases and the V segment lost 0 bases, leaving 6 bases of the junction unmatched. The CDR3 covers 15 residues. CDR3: CASSQDPAGFYEQYF. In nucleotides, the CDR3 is TGTGCCAGCAGCCAAGATCCAGCGGGATTTTACGAGCAGTACTTC.

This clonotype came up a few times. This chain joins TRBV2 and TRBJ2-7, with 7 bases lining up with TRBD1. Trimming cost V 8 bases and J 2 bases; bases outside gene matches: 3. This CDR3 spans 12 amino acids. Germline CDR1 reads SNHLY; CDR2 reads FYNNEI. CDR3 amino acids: CASGQDPYEQYF. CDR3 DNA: TGTGCCAGCGGACAGGACCCCTACGAGCAGTACTTC.

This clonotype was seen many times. The CDR3 protein is CASSLGTGPAYEQYF. Here the CDR3 DNA reads TGCGCCAGCAGCTTGGGGACCGGGCCAGCCTACGAGCAGTACTTC. This chain links TRBV5-1 with TRBJ2-7; D gene ambiguous. Trimming took 0 bases from V and 2 from J, leaving 12 bases between them. Germline V lookup: CDR1 SGHRS, CDR2 YFSETQ. The CDR3 consists of 15 residues.

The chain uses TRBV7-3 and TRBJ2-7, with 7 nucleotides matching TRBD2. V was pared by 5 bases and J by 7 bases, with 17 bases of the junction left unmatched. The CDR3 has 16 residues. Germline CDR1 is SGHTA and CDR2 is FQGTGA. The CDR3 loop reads CASSPSLANSYNEQYF. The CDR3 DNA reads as TGTGCCAGCAGCCCGTCACTAGCGAACTCCTACAATGAGCAGTACTTC.

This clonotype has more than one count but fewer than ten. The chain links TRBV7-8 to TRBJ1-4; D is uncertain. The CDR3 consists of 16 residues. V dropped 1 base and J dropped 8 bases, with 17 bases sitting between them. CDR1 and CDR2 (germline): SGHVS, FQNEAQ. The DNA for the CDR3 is TGTGCCAGCAGCTTAGGGCCGGGAGCGGTAAAGGAAAAACTGTTTTTT. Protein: CASSLGPGAVKEKLFF.

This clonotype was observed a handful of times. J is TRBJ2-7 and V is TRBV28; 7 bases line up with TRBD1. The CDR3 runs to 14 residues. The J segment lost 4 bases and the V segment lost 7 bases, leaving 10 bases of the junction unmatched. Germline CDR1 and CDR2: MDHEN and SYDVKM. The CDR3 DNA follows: TGTGCCAGCACCGGATCACGGACAGGATACGAGCAGTACTTC. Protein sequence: CASTGSRTGYEQYF.

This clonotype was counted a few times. CDR3 in amino acids: CASSLLLGTGGSGELFF. Here the CDR3 DNA reads TGTGCCAGCAGCTTACTGCTTGGGACAGGGGGCTCCGGGGAGCTGTTTTTT. The genes are TRBV7-3 and TRBJ2-2, with 12 bases identical to TRBD1. The CDR3 is 17 amino acids. Unmatched junction bases numbered 7, after V lost 2 bases and J lost 6 bases. Per germline, CDR1 SGHTA and CDR2 FQGTGA.

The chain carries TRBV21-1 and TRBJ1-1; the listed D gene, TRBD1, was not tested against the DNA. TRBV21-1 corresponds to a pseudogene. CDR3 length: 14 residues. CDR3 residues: CASSNPGRGTEAFF. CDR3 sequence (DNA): TGTGCCAGCAGCAACCCAGGGAGAGGCACTGAAGCTTTCTTT.

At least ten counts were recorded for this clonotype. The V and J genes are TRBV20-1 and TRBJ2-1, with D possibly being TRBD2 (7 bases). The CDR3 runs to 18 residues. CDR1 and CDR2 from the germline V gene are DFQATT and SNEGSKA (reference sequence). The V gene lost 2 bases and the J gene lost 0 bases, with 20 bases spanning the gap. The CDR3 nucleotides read TGCAGTGCTAGATTTGGGCTCGAGGGGGGGAGCTCCTACAATGAGCAGTTCTTC. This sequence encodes CSARFGLEGGSSYNEQFF.

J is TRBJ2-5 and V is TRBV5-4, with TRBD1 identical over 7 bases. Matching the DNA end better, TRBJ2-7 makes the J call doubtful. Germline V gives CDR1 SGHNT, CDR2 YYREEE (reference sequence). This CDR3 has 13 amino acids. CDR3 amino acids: CASGERGGDEQYF. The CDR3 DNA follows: TGTGCCAGCGGCGAACGAGGGGGCGACGAGCAGTACTTC.

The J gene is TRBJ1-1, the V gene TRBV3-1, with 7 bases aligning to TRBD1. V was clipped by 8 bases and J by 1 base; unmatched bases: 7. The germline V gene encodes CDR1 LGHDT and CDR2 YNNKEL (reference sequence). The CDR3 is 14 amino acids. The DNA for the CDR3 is TGTGCCAGCCGAACAGGGGATACGAACACTGAAGCTTTCTTT. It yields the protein CASRTGDTNTEAFF.

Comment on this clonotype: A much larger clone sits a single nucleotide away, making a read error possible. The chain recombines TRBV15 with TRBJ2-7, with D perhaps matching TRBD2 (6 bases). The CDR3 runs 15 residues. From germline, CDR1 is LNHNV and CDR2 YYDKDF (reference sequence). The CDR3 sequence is CATSGERAYSYGQYF. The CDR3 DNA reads TGTGCCACCAGCGGAGAGCGGGCGTATTCCTACGGGCAGTACTTC.

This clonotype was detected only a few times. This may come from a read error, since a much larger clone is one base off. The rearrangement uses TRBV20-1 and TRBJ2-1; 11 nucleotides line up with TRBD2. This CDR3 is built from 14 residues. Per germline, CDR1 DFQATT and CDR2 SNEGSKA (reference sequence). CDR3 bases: TGCGGTGCCTTGGGGACTAGCGGCCTCAATGAGCAGTTCTTC. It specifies CGALGTSGLNEQFF.

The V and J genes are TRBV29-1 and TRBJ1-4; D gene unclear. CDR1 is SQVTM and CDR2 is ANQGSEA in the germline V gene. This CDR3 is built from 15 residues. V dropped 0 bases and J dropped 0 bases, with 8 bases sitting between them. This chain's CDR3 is CSVEDEVATNEKLFF. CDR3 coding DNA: TGCAGCGTTGAAGACGAGGTTGCAACTAATGAAAAACTGTTTTTT.

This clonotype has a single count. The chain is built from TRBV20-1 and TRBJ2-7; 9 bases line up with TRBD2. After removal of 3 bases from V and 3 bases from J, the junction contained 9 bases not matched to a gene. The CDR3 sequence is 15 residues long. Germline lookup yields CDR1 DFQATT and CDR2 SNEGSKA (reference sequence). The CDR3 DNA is TGCAGTGCTAGGGCCAGCTTAGCGGGAGTCTACGAGCAGTACTTC. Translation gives CSARASLAGVYEQYF.

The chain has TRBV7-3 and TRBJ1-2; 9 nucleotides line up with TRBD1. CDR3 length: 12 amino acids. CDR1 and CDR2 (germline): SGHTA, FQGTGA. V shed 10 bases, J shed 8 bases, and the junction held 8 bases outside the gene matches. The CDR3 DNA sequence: TGTGCCACCGGATCGACAGGGGGAGGCTACACCTTC. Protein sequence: CATGSTGGGYTF.

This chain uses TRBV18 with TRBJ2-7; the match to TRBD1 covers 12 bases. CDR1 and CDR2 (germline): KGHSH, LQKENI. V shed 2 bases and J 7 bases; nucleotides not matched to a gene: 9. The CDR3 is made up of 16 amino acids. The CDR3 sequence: CASSPAEGTGGWEQYF. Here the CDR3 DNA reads TGTGCCAGCTCACCAGCGGAAGGGACAGGGGGCTGGGAGCAGTACTTC.